This T cell receptor (beta chain) was documented in a study of T cells in localized non-small cell lung cancer. Measured with immunoSEQ multiplex PCR; TCRdb has only the in-frame clones, and not every one. This table holds about 82,000 clones, around three quarters found once. A few counts support this clone. Its target is unknown. Per the germline V gene, CDR1 is LGHNA and CDR2 is YNFKEQ. The CDR3 is 16 amino acids. V trimming: 3 bases; J trimming: 5 bases; junction bases outside the gene matches: 11. Study conclusions and caveats: Overall survival was longer when the density of T cells in the blood was higher.

This TCR was sampled from a man aged 35-69 years with stage II squamous cell lung carcinoma. This chain joins TRBV4-2 and TRBJ1-1; 8 nucleotides align to TRBD1. The source was PBMCs, collected before any cancer treatment. CDR3 in amino acids: CASSQGQAGVGTEAFF. Written as DNA, the CDR3 is TGTGCCAGCAGCCAGGGACAGGCCGGGGTAGGGACTGAAGCTTTCTTT.